This T cell receptor beta chain comes out of a study of Ad26.COV2.S vaccination and SARS-CoV-2 variants. Treatment of the sample: 19 received Ad26.COV2.S at low or high dose, single or two shots; about five received placebo; per-sample allocation not given. Sample collection was performed on day 63 after the first vaccine or placebo injection. Libraries were prepared by immunoSEQ multiplex PCR; TCRdb keeps only in-frame clonotypes and omits some of them. This sample has about 680,000 clones, with roughly nine tenths found just once. Sequenced material: peripheral blood, taken in a trial of Ad26.COV2.S vaccine versus placebo. The TCR sequence derives from a person between 18 and 59 years old who received the Ad26.COV2.S COVID-19 vaccine or a placebo.

The CDR3 sequence: CASSAGTQVTYEQYF. DNA for the CDR3: TGCGCCAGCAGCGCGGGAACTCAGGTTACCTACGAGCAGTACTTC. The chain carries TRBV5-1 and TRBJ2-7; D may be TRBD2 (6 bases). V lost 4 bases to trimming and J lost 2 bases, with 16 bases between them. This CDR3 has 15 residues. The germline V gene has CDR1 SGHRS and CDR2 YFSETQ.